This is a list of T cell receptor beta chains from one sample in a study of T cell repertoires in cytomegalovirus infection. From the reads, TCRdb called clonotypes with MiXCR, one entry per CDR3 protein. The sample has roughly 500,000 distinct CDR3 sequences; about 11% are singletons. The sequenced material came from PBMCs. The origin of the receptors is a human donor in good health (CMV status not recorded). Some clones in this sample may be carry-over from other donors' samples. Both conserved end residues are part of each CDR3. D genes are given only for firm matches. Expanded clones are given a class, and other clones once, few, many or no size at all.

d_call	v_call	clone_size	j_call	cdr3_nt	cdr3_aa
-	TRBV4-1	few	TRBJ1-4	TGCGCCAGCAACCAACCCCTAACCGGGGAAAAACTGTTTTTT	CASNQPLTGEKLFF
TRBD1	TRBV11-3	few	TRBJ2-1	TGTGCCAGCAGCTATCCGGGACAGGGGCGTAATGAGCAGTTCTTC	CASSYPGQGRNEQFF
-	TRBV6-2/TRBV6-3	many	TRBJ1-1	TGTGCCAGCAGTTACATGGACACTGAAGCTTTCTTT	CASSYMDTEAFF
TRBD2	TRBV11-2	many	TRBJ2-3	TGTGCCACCACTCGACTAGCGGGCGGTAAAGATACGCAGTATTTT	CATTRLAGGKDTQYF
TRBD2	TRBV5-4	-	TRBJ2-3	TGTGCCAGCATCTCGGGTAGCGGGGACGACACAGATACGCAGTATTTT	CASISGSGDDTDTQYF
-	TRBV6-6	-	TRBJ2-3	TGTGCCAGCAGGCGCCTGGGACCCGGGAGCCCAGATACGCAGTATTTT	CASRRLGPGSPDTQYF
-	TRBV28	many	TRBJ1-1	TGTGCCAGCAGTTCCCCGGGGGTGGCCTACACTGAAGCTTTCTTT	CASSSPGVAYTEAFF
TRBD2	TRBV20-1	many	TRBJ2-1	TGCAGCGCCTATGAGCCTAGCGGGTTAAATGAGCAGTTCTTC	CSAYEPSGLNEQFF
TRBD1	TRBV11-2	-	TRBJ1-2	TGTGCCAGCAGCTGGATCCGAGGGGGCCCCTCGGATGGCTACACCTTC	CASSWIRGGPSDGYTF
TRBD2	TRBV7-2	few	TRBJ2-5	TGTGCCAGCAGCCCGGGACTAGCGGAGGGGGTGACCCAGTACTTC	CASSPGLAEGVTQYF
-	TRBV6-2/TRBV6-3	many	TRBJ1-5	TGTGCCAGCAAAAAGATGGGGCCGCGGCCCCAGCATTTT	CASKKMGPRPQHF
TRBD2	TRBV11-2	many	TRBJ2-1	TGTGCCAGCAGCCCCGGACTAGTGGGGTCAGCCTACAATGAGCAGTTCTTC	CASSPGLVGSAYNEQFF
-	TRBV20-1	few	TRBJ1-2	TGCAGTGCGCCGCTTCGGGGATCCTATGGCTACACCTTC	CSAPLRGSYGYTF
-	TRBV25-1	few	TRBJ1-2	TGTGCCAGCAGTCCCCCAAAATTCTATGGAAGCTACACCTTC	CASSPPKFYGSYTF
-	TRBV19	many	TRBJ2-7	TGTGCCAGTAGTCCGGACTCTCTAGGCTACGAGCAGTACTTC	CASSPDSLGYEQYF
-	TRBV18	-	TRBJ1-2	TGTGCCAGCTCACCGGATTTGAGCTATGGCTACACCTTC	CASSPDLSYGYTF
-	TRBV20-1	few	TRBJ1-5	TGCAGTGCTAGAGATAGCGGAAGGGGCAATCAGCCCCAGCATTTT	CSARDSGRGNQPQHF
TRBD2	TRBV7-2	many	TRBJ2-3	TGTGCCAGCAGCCTAATTGGGACTAGCGGGGGGGCCTTAGATACGCAGTATTTT	CASSLIGTSGGALDTQYF
-	TRBV5-1	-	TRBJ1-1	TGCGCCAGCACAAATGGGGGGATTGAGTCTTTCTTT	CASTNGGIESFF
-	TRBV9	many	TRBJ2-1	TGTGCCAGCAGCTATACAGAGTACAATGAGCAGTTCTTC	CASSYTEYNEQFF
-	TRBV6-5	many	TRBJ2-5	TGTGCCAGCAGCCGACTCCCCGAGGGCCGAAAGTACTTC	CASSRLPEGRKYF
-	TRBV7-3	many	TRBJ2-3	TGTGCCAGCAGCTTAGAGGGAATAGATACGCAGTATTTT	CASSLEGIDTQYF
-	TRBV6-6	many	TRBJ1-3	TGTGCCAGCAGGAAACCCGGGACAAGGGATTTGACCGGCTCTGGAAACACCATATATTTT	CASRKPGTRDLTGSGNTIYF
-	TRBV19	many	TRBJ1-1	TGTGCCAGTACCCCCTGGTTCTCAGGGCCCTTGAACACTGAAGCTTTCTTT	CASTPWFSGPLNTEAFF
TRBD1	TRBV19	few	TRBJ2-1	TGTGCCAGTAGGCAGGGGGCAAATGAGCAGTTCTTC	CASRQGANEQFF
TRBD2	TRBV20-1	-	TRBJ2-7	TGCAGTGCTGTGGCGGGAGGCCGGAGCTCCTACGAGCAGTACTTC	CSAVAGGRSSYEQYF
TRBD2	TRBV20-1	-	TRBJ2-1	TGCAGTGCACTCACTAGCGGGGCCTTCAATGAGCAGTTCTTC	CSALTSGAFNEQFF
-	TRBV7-3	many	TRBJ2-5	TGTGCCAGCAGTAGGGCCCCGGGCTTACAAGAGACCCAGTACTTC	CASSRAPGLQETQYF
-	TRBV6-1	many	TRBJ2-4	TGTGCCAGCAGATCCGGACGGGCCAAAAACATTCAGTACTTC	CASRSGRAKNIQYF
-	TRBV28	-	TRBJ2-6	TGTGCCATCTCTAGGGCCAACGTCCTGACTTTC	CAISRANVLTF
-	TRBV29-1	many	TRBJ1-1	TGCAGCGTTGAAGGCGGACAACGCGGGAGGACTGAAGCTTTCTTT	CSVEGGQRGRTEAFF
-	TRBV2	-	TRBJ1-5	TGTGCCAGCAGTGAAGCGGCGACTGTGGATCAGCCCCAGCATTTT	CASSEAATVDQPQHF
-	TRBV6-4	-	TRBJ1-4	TGTGCCAGCAGTGACTCGAAAGGAAAACTGTTTTTT	CASSDSKGKLFF
TRBD1	TRBV15	many	TRBJ2-3	TGTGCCACCAGCAGGGGACAGGCCACAGATACGCAGTATTTT	CATSRGQATDTQYF
-	TRBV5-6	-	TRBJ1-5	TGTGCCAGCACCACCCTCGGGGGGAATCAGCCCCAGCATTTT	CASTTLGGNQPQHF
-	TRBV12-3/TRBV12-4	many	TRBJ1-1	TGTGCCAGCAGGCTTTCGACAGGGAACACTGAAGCTTTCTTT	CASRLSTGNTEAFF
TRBD2	TRBV7-9	many	TRBJ2-7	TGTGCCAGCAGCTTACATAGCGGGACCCGTTTCGACGAGCAGTACTTC	CASSLHSGTRFDEQYF
-	TRBV11-2	many	TRBJ1-1	TGTGCCAGCAGCTTCCTGGGGTGGAAGGTGAACACTGAAGCTTTCTTT	CASSFLGWKVNTEAFF
-	TRBV6-1	many	TRBJ1-6	TGTGCCAGCAGTGCCTCCGGGAGCTCCTATAATTCACCCCTCCACTTT	CASSASGSSYNSPLHF
-	TRBV27	few	TRBJ2-7	TGTGCCAGCAGTTTGGGCAGGAAGACCGAGCAGTACTTC	CASSLGRKTEQYF
-	TRBV25-1	many	TRBJ1-4	TGTGCCAGCAGTGCCGCGGACACGGATGAAAAACTGTTTTTT	CASSAADTDEKLFF